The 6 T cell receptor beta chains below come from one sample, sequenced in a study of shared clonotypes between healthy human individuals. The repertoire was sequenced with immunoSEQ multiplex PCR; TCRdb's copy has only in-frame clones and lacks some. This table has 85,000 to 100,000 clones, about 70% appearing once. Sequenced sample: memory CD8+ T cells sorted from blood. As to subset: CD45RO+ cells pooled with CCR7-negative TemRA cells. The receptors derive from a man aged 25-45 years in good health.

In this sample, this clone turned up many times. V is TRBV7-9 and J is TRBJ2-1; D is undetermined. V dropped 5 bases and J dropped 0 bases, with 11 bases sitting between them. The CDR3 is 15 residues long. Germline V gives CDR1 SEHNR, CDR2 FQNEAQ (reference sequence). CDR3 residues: CASSPARSSYNEQFF. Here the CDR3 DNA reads TGTGCCAGCAGCCCCGCCAGGAGCTCCTACAATGAGCAGTTCTTC.

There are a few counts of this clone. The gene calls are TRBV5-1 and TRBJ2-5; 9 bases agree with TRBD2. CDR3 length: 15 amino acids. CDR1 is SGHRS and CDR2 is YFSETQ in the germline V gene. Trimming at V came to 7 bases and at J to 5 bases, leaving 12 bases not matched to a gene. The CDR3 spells CASGEGLAGLETQYF. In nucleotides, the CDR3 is TGCGCCAGCGGGGAGGGGCTAGCGGGATTGGAGACCCAGTACTTC.

The CDR3 bases are TGCGCCAGCAGCCAAGATCCAGGGGCCAGAAATCAGCCCCAGCATTTT. This gives the protein CASSQDPGARNQPQHF. The V gene is TRBV4-1, the J gene TRBJ1-5, with D perhaps TRBD1 (6 bases). CDR1 is MGHRA and CDR2 is YSYEKL in the germline V gene. The CDR3 has 16 residues. The V and J ends lost 0 bases and 4 bases respectively, with 13 bases between them.

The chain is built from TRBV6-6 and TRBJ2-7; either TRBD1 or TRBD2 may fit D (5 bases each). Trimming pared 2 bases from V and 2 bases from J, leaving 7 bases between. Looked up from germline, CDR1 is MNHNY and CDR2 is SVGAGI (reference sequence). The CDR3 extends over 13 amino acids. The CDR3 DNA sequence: TGTGCCAGCAGTTACCGGGACCCCTACGAGCAGTACTTC. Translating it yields CASSYRDPYEQYF.

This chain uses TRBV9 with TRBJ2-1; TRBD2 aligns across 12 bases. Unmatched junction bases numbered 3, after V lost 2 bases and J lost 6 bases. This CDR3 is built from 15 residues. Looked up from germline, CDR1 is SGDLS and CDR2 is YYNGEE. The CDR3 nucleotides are TGTGCCAGCAGCGTGGAACTAGCGGGAGGCAATGAGCAGTTCTTC. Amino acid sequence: CASSVELAGGNEQFF.

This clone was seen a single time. CDR3: CASSQEEGFNQPQHF. Here the CDR3 DNA reads TGCGCCAGCAGCCAAGAAGAGGGGTTCAATCAGCCCCAGCATTTT. The genes are TRBV4-3 and TRBJ1-5, with a possible D match to TRBD1 (5 bases). Trimming pared 0 bases from V and 3 bases from J, leaving 9 bases between. The CDR3 runs to 15 residues. Germline-derived CDR1 and CDR2 are LGHNA and YSLEER.